Listed below are T cell receptor beta chains from one sample, sequenced in a study of T cell responses to AZD1222 COVID-19 vaccine. Libraries were prepared by immunoSEQ multiplex PCR; TCRdb keeps only in-frame clonotypes and omits some of them. Among tens of thousands of clones listed, roughly 80% were seen once. Sequenced here: peripheral blood, sampled on day 0 of AZD1222 vaccination. The receptors were gathered from an adult in good health. CDR3s include the opening cysteine and the closing phenylalanine or tryptophan. D genes are given only for firm matches. Clone size is shown for a subset of rows, as once, few, many or a class of expanded clone.

V gene: TRBV5-4
D gene: TRBD2
clone size: once
J gene: TRBJ2-2
CDR3 DNA: TGTGCCAGCAGCTTGCAGGGACTAGGGTCCGGGGAGCTGTTTTTT
CDR3 protein: CASSLQGLGSGELFF

V gene: TRBV4-2
D gene: TRBD1
clone size: .
J gene: TRBJ2-1
CDR3 DNA: TGTGCCAGCAGCCAAGGCCAGGACAGGGGCCAGGGGCTCGAATTCTTC
CDR3 protein: CASSQGQDRGQGLEFF

V gene: TRBV7-2
D gene: TRBD1
clone size: .
J gene: TRBJ1-5
CDR3 DNA: TGTGCCAGCAGCTTAACAGGGGGCAATCAGCCCCAGCATTTT
CDR3 protein: CASSLTGGNQPQHF

V gene: TRBV7-2
D gene: .
clone size: once
J gene: TRBJ1-4
CDR3 DNA: TGTGCCAGCAGCTTAGTTTTTAGTGGAAATGAAAAACTGTTTTTT
CDR3 protein: CASSLVFSGNEKLFF

V gene: TRBV18
D gene: .
clone size: .
J gene: TRBJ2-7
CDR3 DNA: TGTGCCAGCTCACCCCGGGACGGCGCCTACGAGCAGTACTTC
CDR3 protein: CASSPRDGAYEQYF

V gene: TRBV18
D gene: .
clone size: .
J gene: TRBJ1-1
CDR3 DNA: TGTGCCAGCTCCCCCGGACAGGAAGCTTTCTTT
CDR3 protein: CASSPGQEAFF

V gene: TRBV30
D gene: .
clone size: .
J gene: TRBJ1-2
CDR3 DNA: TGTGCCTGGAGATGGCCCTTTCGCTATGGCTACACCTTC
CDR3 protein: CAWRWPFRYGYTF

V gene: TRBV13
D gene: TRBD2
clone size: few
J gene: TRBJ2-7
CDR3 DNA: TGTGCCAGCAGCTTAAAACTAGCGGCGTACGAGCAGTACTTC
CDR3 protein: CASSLKLAAYEQYF

V gene: TRBV19
D gene: .
clone size: .
J gene: TRBJ1-1
CDR3 DNA: TGTGCCAGTAGCAGCTTAGGGGGCACTGAAGCTTTCTTT
CDR3 protein: CASSSLGGTEAFF

V gene: TRBV5-6
D gene: .
clone size: .
J gene: TRBJ1-1
CDR3 DNA: TGTGCCAGCAGCTTAGGTTTGTGGAACACTGAAGCTTTCTTT
CDR3 protein: CASSLGLWNTEAFF

V gene: TRBV28
D gene: TRBD1
clone size: .
J gene: TRBJ1-3
CDR3 DNA: TGTGCCAGCAGTTCGGGACAGATCTCTGGAAACACCATATATTTT
CDR3 protein: CASSSGQISGNTIYF

V gene: TRBV20-1
D gene: .
clone size: .
J gene: TRBJ2-5
CDR3 DNA: TGCAGTGCGGTCGGGGAGACCCAGTACTTC
CDR3 protein: CSAVGETQYF

V gene: TRBV5-1
D gene: .
clone size: .
J gene: TRBJ2-1
CDR3 DNA: TGCGCCAGCAGCTTAGAGACAGGAGCTTCCTACAATGAGCAGTTCTTC
CDR3 protein: CASSLETGASYNEQFF

V gene: TRBV5-1
D gene: .
clone size: .
J gene: TRBJ2-4
CDR3 DNA: TGCGCCAGCAGCTTGTCGCCAGCTCAAAACATTCAGTACTTC
CDR3 protein: CASSLSPAQNIQYF

V gene: TRBV6-4
D gene: .
clone size: few
J gene: TRBJ2-1
CDR3 DNA: TGTGCCAGCAGTGAACGAGGGGGGGAGGGCAATGAGCAGTTCTTC
CDR3 protein: CASSERGGEGNEQFF

V gene: TRBV6-5
D gene: .
clone size: .
J gene: TRBJ2-2
CDR3 DNA: TGTGCCAGCAGTTATTTCCTTAGGGGGACCGGGGAGCTGTTTTTT
CDR3 protein: CASSYFLRGTGELFF

V gene: TRBV5-5
D gene: .
clone size: .
J gene: TRBJ2-1
CDR3 DNA: TGTGCCAGCAGCTTAGGGGTATCCTACAATGAGCAGTTCTTC
CDR3 protein: CASSLGVSYNEQFF

V gene: TRBV4-1
D gene: TRBD1
clone size: .
J gene: TRBJ1-4
CDR3 DNA: TGCGCCAGCAGCCGGACCGGGACAGTTAATGAAAAACTGTTTTTT
CDR3 protein: CASSRTGTVNEKLFF

V gene: TRBV27
D gene: .
clone size: .
J gene: TRBJ2-7
CDR3 DNA: TGTGCCAGCCGGTACACGAGGAGCTCCTACGAGCAGTACTTC
CDR3 protein: CASRYTRSSYEQYF

V gene: TRBV24-1
D gene: TRBD2
clone size: .
J gene: TRBJ2-3
CDR3 DNA: TGTGCCACCAGTCAAACCGGGACTAGCGGAAGAAATACGCAGTATTTT
CDR3 protein: CATSQTGTSGRNTQYF

V gene: TRBV7-7
D gene: TRBD1
clone size: .
J gene: TRBJ2-1
CDR3 DNA: TGTGCTAGCAGCGCTTCGACAGGGGGCAATGAGCAGTTCTTC
CDR3 protein: CASSASTGGNEQFF

V gene: TRBV9
D gene: .
clone size: .
J gene: TRBJ2-7
CDR3 DNA: TGTGCCAGCAGCGTAGTTCCCGGACAGACCTACGAGCAGTACTTC
CDR3 protein: CASSVVPGQTYEQYF

V gene: TRBV6-5
D gene: .
clone size: .
J gene: TRBJ1-1
CDR3 DNA: TGTGCCAGCAGTTACTTTCGGAACACTGAAGCTTTCTTT
CDR3 protein: CASSYFRNTEAFF

V gene: TRBV5-5
D gene: .
clone size: .
J gene: TRBJ2-2
CDR3 DNA: TGTGCCAGCAGCACAAACACCGGGGAGCTGTTTTTT
CDR3 protein: CASSTNTGELFF